This passage covers 19 T cell receptor beta chains from one sample sequenced in a study of Tregs in tolerant kidney transplant recipients. Data came from immunoSEQ multiplex PCR; TCRdb stores just in-frame clones and leaves some out. The table records 90,000 to 150,000 clones, 92% of them present only once. The sequenced sample consisted of CD4+ T cells from blood. The receptors come from a human donor in good health.

The CDR3 nucleotides are TGTGCCAGCGCCGTAACTAGCGGAACCTACGAGCAGTACTTC. Its translation: CASAVTSGTYEQYF. The chain combines TRBV6-1 with TRBJ2-7; 8 positions agree with TRBD2. The V gene end was trimmed by 8 bases and the J gene end by 2 bases; junction bases not matched to a gene: 8. This CDR3 spans 14 amino acids. CDR1 is MNHNS and CDR2 is SASEGT in the germline V gene.

The rearrangement joins TRBV4-1 to TRBJ1-2, with 9 nucleotides matching TRBD1. Germline lookup yields CDR1 MGHRA and CDR2 YSYEKL. Losses at the gene ends were 0 bases for V and 8 bases for J; bases not matched to a gene: 13. CDR3 length: 17 residues. DNA of the CDR3: TGCGCCAGCAGCCAAGATCCGAGGGACAGGGATACGCGGGGCTACACCTTC. Protein: CASSQDPRDRDTRGYTF.

The chain joins TRBV7-9 to TRBJ2-7; D gene unclear. This CDR3 is 11 amino acids long. The germline gives CDR1 SEHNR, CDR2 FQNEAQ (reference sequence). The V end was cut by 5 bases, the J end by 4 bases, with 6 bases between. This chain's CDR3 is CASSVVYEQYF. DNA of the CDR3: TGTGCCAGCAGCGTTGTGTACGAGCAGTACTTC.

This chain connects TRBV7-9 to TRBJ1-1; 8 positions match TRBD1. The CDR3 has 13 residues. Germline-derived CDR1 and CDR2 are SEHNR and FQNEAQ (reference sequence). J lost 5 bases, V lost 10 bases, and 9 bases had no gene match. DNA for the CDR3: TGTGCCACCACCGCGAGACAGGGGACTGAAGCTTTCTTT. Residues: CATTARQGTEAFF.

This clone was picked up one time. The chain couples TRBV30 to TRBJ2-4; 10 bases agree with TRBD2. The CDR3 spans 19 residues. J lost 4 bases, V lost 1 base, and 16 bases had no gene match. Looked up from germline, CDR1 is GTSNPN and CDR2 is SVGIG (reference sequence). This chain's CDR3 is CAWSDHIWLAGAFKNIQYF. In nucleotides, the CDR3 is TGTGCCTGGAGTGACCACATTTGGCTAGCGGGGGCCTTTAAAAACATTCAGTACTTC.

This sequence joins TRBV6-5 and TRBJ2-7; D may be TRBD1 (5 bases). Germline assignment: CDR1 MNHEY and CDR2 SVGAGI. Trimming took off 1 base at V and 5 bases at J, with 9 bases between the two ends. The CDR3 contains 13 residues. CDR3 protein: CASSYWGRDEQYF. CDR3 DNA sequence: TGTGCCAGCAGTTACTGGGGCAGGGACGAGCAGTACTTC.

The CDR3 here is CASSAESGDQPQHF. DNA of the CDR3: TGTGCCAGCAGTGCCGAATCGGGCGATCAGCCCCAGCATTTT. The rearrangement uses TRBV2 and TRBJ1-5; no clear D gene. The V gene's germline CDR1 is SNHLY and CDR2 FYNNEI. V was shortened by 4 bases and J by 5 bases, with 12 bases between the two germline ends. The CDR3 has 14 amino acids. The whole variable domain, remainder taken from reference TRBV2 and TRBJ1-5, is EPEVTQTPSHQVTQMGQEVILRCVPISNHLYFYWYRQILGQKVEFLVSFYNNEISEKSEIFDDQFSVERPDGSNFTLKIRSTKLEDSAMYFCASSAESGDQPQHFGDGTRLSIL.

The J gene is TRBJ2-1, the V gene TRBV28; a possible D gene is TRBD1 (6 bases). The germline gives CDR1 MDHEN, CDR2 SYDVKM. Trimming pared 4 bases from V and 8 bases from J, leaving 18 bases between. The CDR3 extends over 15 amino acids. The DNA of the CDR3 is TGTGCCAGCAGTTCCTCAGGGGCATCAGGTTATGAGCAGTTCTTC. It translates to CASSSSGASGYEQFF.

The chain couples TRBV6-5 to TRBJ1-5, with TRBD1 matching over 7 bases. CDR1 and CDR2 (germline): MNHEY, SVGAGI. This CDR3 has 14 residues. V was pared by 5 bases and J by 2 bases, with 3 bases of the junction left unmatched. DNA of the CDR3: TGTGCCAGCAGTAACAGGGGAGGCAATCAGCCCCAGCATTTT. It yields the protein CASSNRGGNQPQHF.

V usage is TRBV5-1 and J usage is TRBJ2-7, with D perhaps given as TRBD1 or TRBD2 (5 bases each). The length of the CDR3 is 14 residues. V was trimmed by 6 bases and J by 5 bases, leaving 18 bases between them. Looked up from germline, CDR1 is SGHRS and CDR2 is YFSETQ. The CDR3 DNA sequence: TGCGCCAGCAAGGAACAGGACGGAGGTAACGAGCAGTACTTC. Translating gives CASKEQDGGNEQYF.

The rearrangement uses TRBV2 and TRBJ1-5, with 7 nucleotides matching TRBD1. The CDR3 sequence is 15 residues long. The V and J ends lost 1 base and 6 bases, in that order; junction bases with no gene match: 6. Per the germline V gene, CDR1 is SNHLY and CDR2 is FYNNEI. This CDR3 reads CASSEGRGWGQPQHF. As DNA, the CDR3 is TGTGCCAGCAGTGAAGGCAGGGGGTGGGGTCAGCCCCAGCATTTT.

This clone has a handful of counts. The chain has TRBV2 and TRBJ2-7; 8 bases fit TRBD2. With 7 bases clipped from V and 4 bases from J, the junction kept 12 bases outside the gene matches. The germline V gene has CDR1 SNHLY and CDR2 FYNNEI. The CDR3 spans 15 residues. The CDR3 protein is CASMARGGPFYEQYF. The CDR3 DNA reads as TGTGCCAGCATGGCTCGCGGGGGGCCGTTTTACGAGCAGTACTTC.

The J gene is TRBJ2-3, the V gene TRBV18; 8 bases align to TRBD1. Trimming at V came to 8 bases and at J to 2 bases, leaving 12 bases not matched to a gene. CDR1 is KGHSH, CDR2 LQKENI, per germline. The CDR3 loop spans 16 amino acids. As DNA, the CDR3 is TGTGCCAGCGGACCCGGGACAGGAACTTTCACAGATACGCAGTATTTT. Its translation: CASGPGTGTFTDTQYF.

The chain carries TRBV30 and TRBJ1-4; tentatively, D is TRBD1 (5 bases). V lost 8 bases, J lost 0 bases, and 10 bases lay in between. The CDR3 runs to 13 residues. The V gene's germline CDR1 is GTSNPN and CDR2 SVGIG (reference sequence). CDR3 in DNA: TGTGCCGGGGCAGGAGCAACTAATGAAAAACTGTTTTTT. It yields the protein CAGAGATNEKLFF. Full variable domain (remainder filled in from reference TRBV30 and TRBJ1-4): SQTIHQWPATLVQPVGSPLSLECTVEGTSNPNLYWYRQAAGRGLQLLFYSVGIGQISSEVPQNLSASRPQDRQFILSSKKLLLSDSGFYLCAGAGATNEKLFFGSGTQLSVL.

The genes are TRBV12-2 and TRBJ1-2. TRBV12-2 is a pseudogene segment. The CDR3 has 12 residues. CDR3 sequence: CASRLAGYGYTF. The CDR3 DNA reads as TGTGCAAGTCGCCTAGCTGGTTATGGCTACACCTTC.

The rearrangement uses TRBV5-5 and TRBJ2-7; TRBD1 matches at 8 bases. Germline assignment: CDR1 SGHKS and CDR2 YYEKEE (reference sequence). The CDR3 length is 15 residues. V shed 7 bases, J shed 0 bases, and the junction held 9 bases outside the gene matches. The chain's CDR3 is CASGRTGIDSYEQYF. CDR3 in DNA: TGTGCCAGCGGACGGACAGGGATAGACTCCTACGAGCAGTACTTC.

This clone was recorded only once. V is TRBV27 and J is TRBJ2-3, with 10 bases that match TRBD2. The CDR3 sequence is 14 residues long. The germline gives CDR1 MNHEY, CDR2 SMNVEV (reference sequence). Trimming cost V 2 bases and J 9 bases; bases outside gene matches: 5. The CDR3 loop reads CASSLGLAGETQYF. The CDR3 nucleotides read TGTGCCAGCAGTTTAGGTCTAGCGGGAGAGACGCAGTATTTT.

This clone appeared a few times. V and J are TRBV7-6 and TRBJ2-7, with no clear D. The ends were cut back, 2 bases at V and 3 bases at J, with 11 bases in the middle. The CDR3 sequence is 14 residues long. Germline V gene lookup returns CDR1 SGHVS and CDR2 FNYEAQ. CDR3 in DNA: TGTGCCAGCAGCTTAAGGCCCCAAGACTACGAGCAGTACTTC. This encodes CASSLRPQDYEQYF.

This chain links TRBV4-1 with TRBJ2-4; weak D call: TRBD1 (5 bases). The length of the CDR3 is 16 residues. Germline values: CDR1 MGHRA, CDR2 YSYEKL. V was shortened by 3 bases and J by 0 bases, with 12 bases between the two germline ends. In DNA, the CDR3 is TGCGCCAGCAGCCAGTTGACAGATTCAGCCAAAAACATTCAGTACTTC. Its translation is CASSQLTDSAKNIQYF.